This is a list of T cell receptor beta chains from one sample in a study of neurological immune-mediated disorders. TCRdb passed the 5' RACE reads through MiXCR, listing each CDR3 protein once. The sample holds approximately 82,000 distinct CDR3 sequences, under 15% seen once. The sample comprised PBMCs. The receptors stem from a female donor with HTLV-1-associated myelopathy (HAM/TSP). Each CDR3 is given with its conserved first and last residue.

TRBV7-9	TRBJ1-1	CASSPGLPEAFF
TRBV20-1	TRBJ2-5	CSASDGVETQYF
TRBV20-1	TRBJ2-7	CSARAGLAPDEQYF
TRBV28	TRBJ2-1	CASSEWTPPPKTEQFF
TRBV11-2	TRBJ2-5	CASSLARGQWGSIQYF
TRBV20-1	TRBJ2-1	CSAGGSGGYFDEQFF
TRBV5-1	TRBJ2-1	CASSPTSGGIGEQFF
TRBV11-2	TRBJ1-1	CASSLDGALPNTEAFF
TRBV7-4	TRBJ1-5	CASIRRENQPQHF
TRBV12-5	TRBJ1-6	CASGSNSPLHF
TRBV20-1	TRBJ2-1	CSAKNTLAGGYNEQFF
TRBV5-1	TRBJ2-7	CASSSNPSGQGGIEQYF
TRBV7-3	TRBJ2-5	CASSPEPGWTQYF
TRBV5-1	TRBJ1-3	CASSLVGGSGNTIYF
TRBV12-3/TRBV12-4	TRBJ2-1	CASSSGLAGGPSYNEQFF
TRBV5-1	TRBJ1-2	CASSLNAGSAPSYGYTF
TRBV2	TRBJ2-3	CATHRAGGADTQYF
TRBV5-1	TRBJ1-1	CASSYRQDTEAFF